Listed below are T cell receptor beta chains from one sample, sequenced in a study of T-cell memory formation after mild COVID-19. TCRdb re-called the 5' RACE reads with MiXCR, one entry per CDR3 protein. Altogether around 400,000 distinct CDR3 sequences are present, roughly 26% being singletons, with the ten largest covering 8.8%. Input material: PBMCs or a T cell subset sorted from them (not recorded which). These receptors were taken from an adult woman who had mild COVID-19 (a few samples of this study predate the infection). Cell type and time point are not known. The CDR3 runs from the conserved cysteine through the conserved F or W. The D gene is left open where the match is weak. Clone size is shown for a subset of rows, as once, few, many or a class of expanded clone.

abundance,v_gene,j_gene,d_gene,CDR3aa,CDR3nt
NA,TRBV24-1,TRBJ2-1,NA,CATSEVRGGEQFF,TGTGCCACCAGTGAAGTCAGGGGTGGTGAGCAGTTCTTC
NA,TRBV7-8,TRBJ2-2,NA,CASSFGSITFTGELFF,TGTGCCAGCAGCTTTGGGAGCATCACTTTTACCGGGGAGCTGTTTTTT
NA,TRBV4-1,TRBJ2-7,NA,CASSQDISYEQYF,TGCGCCAGCAGCCAAGACATTTCCTACGAGCAGTACTTC
NA,TRBV6-2/TRBV6-3,TRBJ1-1,TRBD1,CASRIGQASTEAFF,TGTGCCAGCAGAATTGGACAGGCGAGCACTGAAGCTTTCTTT
NA,TRBV4-1,TRBJ2-1,NA,CASSPRGGAQSDEQFF,TGCGCCAGCAGCCCTCGAGGGGGGGCTCAAAGCGATGAGCAGTTCTTC
many,TRBV9,TRBJ2-1,NA,CASSVVPSHNEQFF,TGTGCCAGCAGCGTAGTCCCCTCCCACAATGAGCAGTTCTTC
NA,TRBV12-3/TRBV12-4,TRBJ1-1,TRBD1,CASSPGGFTEAFF,TGTGCCAGCAGTCCAGGGGGGTTCACTGAAGCTTTCTTT
once,TRBV3-1,TRBJ1-1,NA,CASSQWAGEAFF,TGTGCCAGCAGCCAATGGGCGGGTGAAGCTTTCTTT
NA,TRBV10-3,TRBJ2-1,NA,CAISESASHEQFF,TGTGCCATCAGTGAGTCCGCTAGCCATGAGCAGTTCTTC
NA,TRBV3-1,TRBJ1-4,TRBD1,CASSPGTVTNEKLFF,TGTGCCAGCAGCCCGGGGACAGTCACTAATGAAAAACTGTTTTTT
few,TRBV6-5,TRBJ2-3,NA,CASSQTGTLSTDTQYF,TGTGCCAGCAGTCAAACCGGGACACTCAGCACAGATACGCAGTATTTT
NA,TRBV6-6,TRBJ1-1,NA,CASTKGAKFGTEAFF,TGTGCCAGCACAAAAGGGGCAAAATTCGGCACTGAAGCTTTCTTT
NA,TRBV9,TRBJ2-2,TRBD2,CASSSQGGSTGELFF,TGTGCCAGCAGCTCACAAGGCGGGAGCACCGGGGAGCTGTTTTTT
few,TRBV7-9,TRBJ1-1,NA,CASTNTEMNTEAFF,TGTGCCAGCACAAATACAGAAATGAACACTGAAGCTTTCTTT
many,TRBV10-3,TRBJ2-3,TRBD2,CAIKVGGPDTQYF,TGTGCCATCAAGGTGGGAGGGCCGGATACGCAGTATTTT
once,TRBV29-1,TRBJ2-3,TRBD2,CSVEGGGDTQYF,TGCAGCGTTGAAGGGGGGGGAGATACGCAGTATTTT
NA,TRBV4-3,TRBJ2-7,NA,CASSQQLASYEQYF,TGCGCCAGCAGCCAGCAACTGGCCTCCTACGAGCAGTACTTC
NA,TRBV7-9,TRBJ1-1,TRBD1,CASSLGDRKNTEAFF,TGTGCCAGCAGCTTAGGGGACAGAAAGAACACTGAAGCTTTCTTT
NA,TRBV19,TRBJ1-5,NA,CASTLRGFNQPQHF,TGTGCCAGTACCCTACGAGGGTTTAATCAGCCCCAGCATTTT
NA,TRBV5-5,TRBJ2-2,NA,CASRSDFFLTGELFF,TGTGCCAGCAGATCGGACTTCTTTCTCACCGGGGAGCTGTTTTTT
few,TRBV7-9,TRBJ1-4,TRBD1,CASSPAQGAGGEKLFF,TGTGCCAGCAGCCCTGCCCAGGGGGCTGGTGGTGAAAAACTGTTTTTT
few,TRBV5-4,TRBJ1-6,TRBD1,CASSSTTLQGNSPLHF,TGTGCCAGCAGCTCGACAACCTTACAGGGGAATTCACCCCTCCACTTT
NA,TRBV6-1,TRBJ2-1,NA,CASSELWGQFEQFF,TGTGCCAGCAGTGAATTGTGGGGACAATTTGAGCAGTTCTTC
NA,TRBV5-6,TRBJ1-2,NA,CASSLAYEGNYGYTF,TGTGCCAGCAGCTTGGCTTACGAGGGGAACTATGGCTACACCTTC
NA,TRBV7-2,TRBJ2-7,NA,CASSLETLYEQYF,TGTGCCAGCAGCTTAGAGACTCTCTACGAGCAGTACTTC
few,TRBV18,TRBJ1-5,NA,CASSPQGDQPQHF,TGTGCCAGCTCACCACAGGGGGATCAGCCCCAGCATTTT
few,TRBV5-1,TRBJ1-1,NA,CASSFEASTEAFF,TGCGCCAGCAGCTTTGAGGCCTCCACTGAAGCTTTCTTT
NA,TRBV3-1,TRBJ1-5,NA,CASSLGHRDQPQHF,TGTGCCAGCAGCCTAGGACACCGAGATCAGCCCCAGCATTTT
few,TRBV12-3/TRBV12-4,TRBJ2-5,NA,CASSSSGGGETQYF,TGTGCCAGCAGTTCCTCCGGAGGGGGAGAGACCCAGTACTTC
few,TRBV12-3/TRBV12-4,TRBJ1-1,NA,CATEAVRDTEAFF,TGTGCCACCGAAGCCGTAAGGGACACTGAAGCTTTCTTT
few,TRBV7-9,TRBJ1-5,TRBD1,CASSLFGTGVSGNQPQHF,TGTGCCAGCAGCTTATTCGGGACAGGGGTGTCGGGCAATCAGCCCCAGCATTTT
NA,TRBV6-2/TRBV6-3,TRBJ1-5,NA,CASSYTNRVNQPQHF,TGTGCCAGCAGTTACACTAACAGGGTAAATCAGCCCCAGCATTTT
NA,TRBV4-1,TRBJ1-1,TRBD1,CASSQVGGSNTEAFF,TGCGCCAGCAGCCAAGTAGGGGGCTCAAACACTGAAGCTTTCTTT
few,TRBV5-1,TRBJ2-1,TRBD1,CASSLGGGKYNEQFF,TGCGCCAGCAGCTTGGGAGGGGGCAAATACAATGAGCAGTTCTTC
NA,TRBV5-1,TRBJ2-2,NA,CASSNLGTDVGELFF,TGCGCCAGCAGCAACCTCGGGACTGACGTCGGGGAGCTGTTTTTT
NA,TRBV7-2,TRBJ2-7,TRBD2,CASSQTLAGDYAGEQYF,TGTGCCAGCAGCCAAACCCTAGCGGGAGACTACGCGGGGGAGCAGTACTTC
NA,TRBV10-3,TRBJ1-1,NA,CAIGPGESSEAFF,TGTGCCATCGGGCCGGGCGAGAGCTCTGAAGCTTTCTTT
many,TRBV20-1,TRBJ1-1,NA,CSAQLMNTEAFF,TGCAGTGCTCAACTTATGAACACTGAAGCTTTCTTT
few,TRBV30,TRBJ2-1,NA,CAWSGPTSFEQFF,TGTGCCTGGAGCGGCCCGACTAGTTTTGAGCAGTTCTTC
few,TRBV4-3,TRBJ2-3,TRBD2,CASSQDPFPSGRADTQYF,TGCGCCAGCAGCCAAGATCCTTTCCCTAGCGGGAGGGCTGATACGCAGTATTTT
few,TRBV10-3,TRBJ2-3,TRBD2,CAISEDGTSRDTQYF,TGTGCCATCAGTGAAGATGGGACTAGTCGAGATACGCAGTATTTT
NA,TRBV15,TRBJ1-5,NA,CATSNSHRVAGRNQPQHF,TGTGCCACCAGCAATTCCCACAGGGTTGCCGGGAGGAATCAGCCCCAGCATTTT
many,TRBV20-1,TRBJ2-5,NA,CSVLRTADSGETQYF,TGCAGTGTTCTACGGACCGCAGATTCCGGAGAGACCCAGTACTTC
few,TRBV6-1,TRBJ2-2,TRBD2,CASSEAGGVPGELFF,TGTGCCAGCAGTGAAGCGGGAGGGGTCCCCGGGGAGCTGTTTTTT
NA,TRBV6-5,TRBJ1-6,TRBD1,CASSWVTGTYNSPLHF,TGTGCCAGCAGTTGGGTGACAGGGACCTATAATTCACCCCTCCACTTT
NA,TRBV7-6,TRBJ1-3,NA,CASSAGVPSGNTIYF,TGTGCCAGCAGCGCAGGGGTGCCCTCTGGAAACACCATATATTTT
few,TRBV29-1,TRBJ2-7,NA,CSVREDNEQYF,TGCAGCGTTCGTGAAGACAACGAGCAGTACTTC
NA,TRBV5-6,TRBJ2-1,TRBD2,CASSPLAGGPYNEQFF,TGTGCCAGCAGCCCTTTAGCGGGAGGGCCTTACAATGAGCAGTTCTTC
few,TRBV12-3/TRBV12-4,TRBJ1-5,NA,CASSSGTSYSNQPQHF,TGTGCCAGCAGCTCAGGGACAAGTTATAGCAATCAGCCCCAGCATTTT
NA,TRBV4-1,TRBJ1-1,TRBD1,CASSLFGDRVNTEAFF,TGCGCCAGCAGCTTATTCGGGGACAGGGTGAACACTGAAGCTTTCTTT